This record looks at one T cell receptor (beta chain) sequence and its context. Its antigen is currently unknown. Sequencing used immunoSEQ version 4 in survey mode. The protocol was immunoSEQ multiplex PCR, while the TCRdb copy is restricted to in-frame clones and leaves out a portion. The table lists tens of thousands of clones, roughly nine tenths of them singletons. This sample is drawn from a study of persistence of HIV-infected CD4 T cells. At the level of the study: A median of 8 years of suppressive ART preceded sampling.

V shed 3 bases and J shed 10 bases, with 13 bases lying between them. The CDR3 has 14 amino acids. The germline CDR1 and CDR2 sequences are MDHEN and SYDVKM. This nonspecific control used anti-CD3/anti-CD28 bead stimulation of CD4+ T cells. Responding CD4+ T cells were sorted by upregulation of both CD40 ligand and CD69. Adults with HIV-1 started suppressive ART while chronically infected. Anti-CD28/CD49d costimulation, CD40-blocking antibody and enfuvirtide were given to CD8-depleted PBMCs for 15 to 20 hours. The gene calls are TRBV28 and TRBJ1-6; D gene unclear. The input for sequencing was CD4+ T cells sorted from PBMCs after approximately 19-hour stimulation, taken from a patient who received antiretroviral therapy. The TCR sequence derives from an adult woman with HIV who was CMV-seropositive. This chain's CDR3 is CASSLLGGGSPLHF. In DNA, the CDR3 is TGTGCCAGCAGTTTGTTGGGAGGCGGCTCACCCCTCCACTTT.